The clone carrying this T cell receptor beta chain was detected a few times. In germline, CDR1 is SGHTA, CDR2 FQGNSA. V was clipped by 7 bases and J by 0 bases, with 7 bases between them. This CDR3 comprises 12 residues. The sample originates from a study of blood T cells in healthy people across ages. Looking at the study overall: For every two T cells, template switching captured about one barcoded beta molecule.

Alongside a J-beta primer mix, a sample-barcoded 5' primer served in a second PCR lasting roughly 6 to 12 cycles. TCRdb reprocessed the 5' RACE reads with MiXCR, giving one entry per CDR3 protein. The sample has under 800,000 distinct CDR3 sequences, about 21% seen once. The chain joins TRBV7-2 to TRBJ2-7; D is undetermined. The sequenced material came from blood. The clonotype was recovered from a man aged 65 to 85 in good health. The CDR3 DNA reads TGTGCCAGCATAAGTAGCTCCTACGAGCAGTACTTC. Residues: CASISSSYEQYF.